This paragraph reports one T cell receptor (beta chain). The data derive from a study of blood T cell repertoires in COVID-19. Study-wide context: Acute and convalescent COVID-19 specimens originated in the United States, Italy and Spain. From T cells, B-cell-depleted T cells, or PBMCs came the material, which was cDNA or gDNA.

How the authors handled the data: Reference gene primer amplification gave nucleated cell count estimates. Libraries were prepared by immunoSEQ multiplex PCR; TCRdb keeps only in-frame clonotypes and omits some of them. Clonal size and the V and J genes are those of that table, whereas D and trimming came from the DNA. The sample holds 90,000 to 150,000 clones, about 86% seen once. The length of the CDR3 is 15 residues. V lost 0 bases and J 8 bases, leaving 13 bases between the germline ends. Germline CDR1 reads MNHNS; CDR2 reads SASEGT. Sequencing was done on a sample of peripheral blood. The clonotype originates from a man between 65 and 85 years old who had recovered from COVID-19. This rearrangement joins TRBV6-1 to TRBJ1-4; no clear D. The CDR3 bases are TGTGCCAGCAGTGAAGCGAGCGTCAGCCGAGAAAAACTGTTTTTT. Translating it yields CASSEASVSREKLFF.